The rows below give T cell receptor beta chains drawn from one sample of a study of blood T cells in healthy people across ages. TCRdb analysed the 5' RACE reads with MiXCR anew, one entry per CDR3 protein. The data contain 1,500,000 or so distinct CDR3 sequences, around 40% of them singletons. Material for sequencing was blood. The receptors come from a woman aged 18-29 years in good health. Both conserved end residues are part of each CDR3. Fields, in order: D gene, J gene, clone size, V gene, CDR3 protein, CDR3 DNA. D genes are given only for firm matches. Rows may omit the clone size; those that give it use once, few, many or a size class.

NA | TRBJ2-1 | few | TRBV5-4 | CASSLGDLHNEQFF | TGTGCCAGCAGCTTGGGAGACTTACACAATGAGCAGTTCTTC
NA | TRBJ2-1 | NA | TRBV27 | CASSLSVWASYNEQFF | TGTGCCAGCAGTTTAAGTGTGTGGGCCTCCTACAATGAGCAGTTCTTC
NA | TRBJ1-1 | NA | TRBV7-9 | CASSLAGTAWAAFF | TGTGCCAGCAGCTTAGCGGGTACAGCCTGGGCAGCTTTCTTT
TRBD2 | TRBJ2-1 | NA | TRBV28 | CASRPRLARNEQFF | TGTGCCAGCAGGCCGCGACTAGCTCGGAATGAGCAGTTCTTC
NA | TRBJ2-3 | many | TRBV4-1 | CASSSRGLRTDTQYF | TGCGCCAGCAGCTCCCGGGGACTTCGCACAGATACGCAGTATTTT
NA | TRBJ1-2 | NA | TRBV20-1 | CSARVQTPDSYTF | TGCAGTGCTAGAGTTCAGACCCCAGACAGCTACACCTTC
NA | TRBJ2-1 | NA | TRBV2 | CASNKETYNEQFF | TGTGCCAGCAATAAGGAAACCTACAATGAGCAGTTCTTC
NA | TRBJ2-7 | NA | TRBV12-5 | CASAKSLGPYEQYF | TGTGCTAGTGCCAAAAGTTTGGGTCCCTACGAGCAGTACTTC
TRBD1 | TRBJ1-1 | few | TRBV6-5 | CASRLVPGQGYTEAFF | TGTGCCAGCAGACTCGTCCCGGGACAGGGGTACACTGAAGCTTTCTTT
NA | TRBJ2-7 | NA | TRBV13 | CASSLTGVGNYEQYF | TGTGCCAGCAGCTTAACCGGAGTGGGGAACTACGAGCAGTACTTC
TRBD2 | TRBJ2-1 | NA | TRBV5-1 | CASSLPGGPNEQFF | TGCGCCAGCAGCTTGCCGGGGGGGCCAAATGAGCAGTTCTTC
TRBD2 | TRBJ2-5 | once | TRBV7-6 | CASSLMGGLYF | TGTGCCAGCAGCCTAATGGGAGGGTTGTACTTC
TRBD1 | TRBJ1-6 | few | TRBV6-6 | CASSYGQGGRNSPLHF | TGTGCCAGCAGTTACGGACAGGGAGGCAGGAATTCACCCCTCCACTTT
NA | TRBJ2-7 | few | TRBV5-1 | CASSLAGGADSSYEQYF | TGCGCCAGCAGCTTGGCAGGCGGCGCCGATTCCTCCTACGAGCAGTACTTC
NA | TRBJ1-6 | NA | TRBV7-9 | CASSLNDRRDNSPLHF | TGTGCCAGCAGCCTAAACGACAGACGGGATAATTCACCCCTCCACTTT
NA | TRBJ2-1 | NA | TRBV10-3 | CAIRRGLSYNEQFF | TGTGCCATCAGACGGGGACTCTCCTACAATGAGCAGTTCTTC